These 22 T cell receptor beta chains came from one sample sequenced in a study of T-cell memory formation after mild COVID-19 (dated by TCRdb to about 2021). Library preparation employed 5' RACE. Sequencing instrument: Illumina NovaSeq 6000. The public reads were quality trimmed at Q25 with fastp and then assembled into clones with MiXCR by TCRdb, keeping productive beta chains. Entries that share a CDR3 protein sequence are merged under the most common genes and DNA. The sample table holds about 150,000 distinct CDR3 sequences, of which around 13% were seen once. The ten top clones hold 12% to 15% of the sample. Sequenced sample: PBMCs or a T cell subset sorted from them (not recorded which). Receptor source: an adult woman who had mild COVID-19 (a few samples of this study predate the infection). The sample titles of this study are shuffled in the database, so cell type and time point are left out; the donor was told from shared clones.

V is TRBV9 and J is TRBJ2-1; TRBD2 matches 7 bases. There are 16 residues in the CDR3. The V gene end was trimmed by 7 bases and the J gene end by 0 bases; junction bases not matched to a gene: 10. Germline V gene sequence: CDR1 SGDLS, CDR2 YYNGEE. The CDR3 spells CASRRGAGSSYNEQFF. The DNA for the CDR3 is TGTGCCAGCCGGAGGGGAGCGGGGAGCTCCTACAATGAGCAGTTCTTC.

This chain connects TRBV5-4 to TRBJ1-6; D not resolved. Deletions cut 4 bases from V and 7 bases from J, with 15 bases between. CDR1 and CDR2 (germline): SGHNT, YYREEE (reference sequence). This CDR3 contains 15 residues. Here the CDR3 DNA reads TGTGCCAGCAGCCTGGGGAGGGTCGAGAATTCACCCCTCCACTTT. Protein product: CASSLGRVENSPLHF.

The chain uses TRBV7-9 and TRBJ2-7, with TRBD2 matching 7 bases. The trim removed 5 bases at V and 0 bases at J, leaving 13 bases unmatched. The CDR3 covers 17 residues. In germline, CDR1 is SEHNR, CDR2 FQNEAQ (reference sequence). The CDR3 sequence is CASSNLLAGESSYEQYF. The CDR3, as DNA: TGTGCCAGCAGCAATCTCCTTGCGGGAGAGAGCTCCTACGAGCAGTACTTC.

CDR3 loop: CASSPRQGMDTEAFF. CDR3 DNA: TGTGCCAGCAGCCCAAGACAGGGGATGGACACTGAAGCTTTCTTT. V is TRBV7-9 and J is TRBJ1-1, with 8 bases matching TRBD1. The V segment lost 5 bases and the J segment 3 bases; nucleotides outside the gene matches: 8. The germline V gene has CDR1 SEHNR and CDR2 FQNEAQ (reference sequence). The CDR3 contains 15 residues. Variable domain in full (rest from reference TRBV7-9 and TRBJ1-1): DTGVSQNPRHKITKRGQNVTFRCDPISEHNRLYWYRQTLGQGPEFLTYFQNEAQLEKSRLLSDRFSAERPKGSFSTLEIQRTEQGDSAMYLCASSPRQGMDTEAFFGQGTRLTVV.

The chain carries TRBV7-2 and TRBJ2-1, with TRBD1 matching 7 bases. The CDR3 has 13 amino acids. Germline V gene sequence: CDR1 SGHTA, CDR2 FQGNSA. V lost 3 bases and J lost 10; bases outside the gene matches: 6. The CDR3 nucleotides read TGTGCCAGCAGCTTGTTAAGGGACAGAGAGCAGTTCTTC. Residues: CASSLLRDREQFF.

This clonotype was found a few times. This sequence joins TRBV10-3 and TRBJ2-7, with 8 bases aligning to TRBD1. The CDR3 length is 14 residues. Germline V lookup: CDR1 ENHRY, CDR2 SYGVKD. The V segment lost 5 bases and the J segment 2 bases; nucleotides outside the gene matches: 5. CDR3 DNA sequence: TGTGCCATCAGTTGGACAGGGAACCCCTACGAGCAGTACTTC. Protein: CAISWTGNPYEQYF.

This clonotype was found a few times. One end of the junction does not line up with germline, which may come from a read error. This CDR3 reads CASSRTGNRNPGELFF. Written as DNA, the CDR3 is TGTGCCAGCAGCCGTACAGGGAACAGGAACCCCGGGGAGCTGTTTTTT. The V and J genes are TRBV11-3 and TRBJ2-2; TRBD1 might be the D (6 bases). This CDR3 region has 16 residues. Germline V gene data show CDR1 as SGHNT and CDR2 as YENEEA.

In this sample, this clonotype turned up a few times. This chain joins TRBV9 and TRBJ2-2, with 12 positions matching TRBD2. Per germline, CDR1 SGDLS and CDR2 YYNGEE. The ends lost 4 bases at V and 3 bases at J; junction bases unmatched: 1. The CDR3 totals 15 residues. CDR3 DNA: TGTGCCAGCAGCCCTAGCGGGGGGGACACCGGGGAGCTGTTTTTT. It codes for CASSPSGGDTGELFF.

The sample holds many counts of this clonotype. The chain combines TRBV12-3 or TRBV12-4 with TRBJ2-7; 8 bases are a match to TRBD2. V trimming: 6 bases; J trimming: 7 bases; junction bases outside the gene matches: 5. This CDR3 is built from 12 residues. DNA of the CDR3: TGTGCCAGCAGCCCTTCGGGGGGGGAGCAGTACTTC. This codes for CASSPSGGEQYF.

This clonotype was counted a few times. The chain joins TRBV19 to TRBJ2-1; 10 bases map to TRBD2. The CDR3 runs 16 residues. The germline V gene encodes CDR1 LNHDA and CDR2 SQIVND (reference sequence). V shed 3 bases and J 3 bases; nucleotides not matched to a gene: 5. CDR3 sequence (DNA): TGTGCCAGTAGTATTCCCCTAGCGGGAGTCTACAATGAGCAGTTCTTC. Protein: CASSIPLAGVYNEQFF.

In its sample, this clonotype was seen many times. The genes are TRBV4-1 and TRBJ2-7; no clear D gene. The germline V and J ends were trimmed by 4 bases and 0 bases, with 10 bases remaining between them. Per the germline V gene, CDR1 is MGHRA and CDR2 is YSYEKL. This CDR3 comprises 14 residues. CDR3 sequence: CASSPETPSYEQYF. CDR3 nucleotides: TGCGCCAGCAGCCCGGAGACGCCCTCCTACGAGCAGTACTTC.

This clonotype was found a few times. This sequence joins TRBV4-1 and TRBJ2-7; D remains unclear. The CDR3 has 13 amino acids. The germline V and J ends were trimmed by 1 base and 5 bases, with 9 bases remaining between them. From germline, CDR1 is MGHRA and CDR2 YSYEKL. The CDR3 sequence: CASSQVPVDEQYF. The CDR3 nucleotides read TGCGCCAGCAGCCAAGTACCTGTGGACGAGCAGTACTTC.

This clonotype was picked up many times. V usage is TRBV3-1 and J usage is TRBJ2-7; 7 positions agree with TRBD2. J lost 13 bases, V lost 0 bases, and 6 bases had no gene match. The CDR3 spans 12 residues. CDR1 is LGHDT, CDR2 YNNKEL, per germline (reference sequence). The CDR3 DNA reads TGTGCCAGCAGCCAAGATGGTGGACTAGAATACTTC. As protein: CASSQDGGLEYF.

The table lists this clonotype with a few counts. The V and J genes are TRBV29-1 and TRBJ2-1, with a possible D match to TRBD2 (6 bases). The CDR3 runs 14 residues. Germline V gene data show CDR1 as SQVTM and CDR2 as ANQGSEA. The V end lost 7 bases, the J end lost 4 bases, and 17 bases lay between the germline ends. CDR3 nucleotide sequence: TGCAGCGCCCGGGGGACGCGTATATACAATGAGCAGTTCTTC. Translation gives CSARGTRIYNEQFF.

The gene calls are TRBV9 and TRBJ2-1, with 13 nucleotides matching TRBD2. The CDR3 runs to 17 residues. Germline-derived CDR1 and CDR2 are SGDLS and YYNGEE. V was clipped by 3 bases and J by 7 bases; unmatched bases: 10. The CDR3 reads CASSAGLAGADGNEQFF. DNA of the CDR3: TGTGCCAGCAGCGCCGGACTAGCGGGAGCAGACGGGAATGAGCAGTTCTTC.

V gene TRBV6-5 combines with J gene TRBJ2-3; possibly TRBD1 for D (5 bases). The CDR3 extends over 16 amino acids. Trimming stripped 0 bases from V and 4 bases from J, with 14 bases between. Per the germline V gene, CDR1 is MNHEY and CDR2 is SVGAGI. CDR3 nucleotide sequence: TGTGCCAGCAGTTACTCGCAGGGAAGGGGCTCAGATACGCAGTATTTT. Translation gives CASSYSQGRGSDTQYF.

The chain is built from TRBV12-3 or TRBV12-4 and TRBJ1-5, with D perhaps TRBD1 (5 bases). Trimming took 3 bases from V and 2 from J, leaving 14 bases between them. The length of the CDR3 is 16 residues. CDR3 region: CASSFRGSLGNQPQHF. CDR3 nucleotide sequence: TGTGCCAGCAGTTTCCGGGGCTCTTTGGGCAATCAGCCCCAGCATTTT.

This clonotype was seen a handful of times. The chain employs TRBV30 and TRBJ2-1, with 12 bases aligning to TRBD2. The germline V gene has CDR1 GTSNPN and CDR2 SVGIG (reference sequence). With 2 bases clipped from V and 5 bases from J, the junction kept 7 bases outside the gene matches. The CDR3 has 16 residues. CDR3 region: CAWSSRTSGANNEQFF. The DNA for the CDR3 is TGTGCCTGGAGTTCGAGGACTAGCGGGGCCAACAATGAGCAGTTCTTC.

Only a few counts were recorded for this clonotype. The genes are TRBV7-8 and TRBJ2-1; 8 bases map to TRBD2. The CDR3 covers 16 residues. Germline values: CDR1 SGHVS, CDR2 FQNEAQ. Losses at the gene ends were 1 base for V and 4 bases for J; bases not matched to a gene: 6. CDR3 nucleotide sequence: TGTGCCAGCAGCTTAGTTAGACTAGCGATTTACAATGAGCAGTTCTTC. Translation gives CASSLVRLAIYNEQFF.

The chain couples TRBV12-3 or TRBV12-4 to TRBJ2-1; 7 bases fit TRBD2. The CDR3 length is 16 residues. V shed 2 bases, J shed 9 bases, and the junction held 13 bases outside the gene matches. The CDR3: CASSLIGTGGRVEQFF. As DNA, the CDR3 is TGTGCCAGCAGTTTAATAGGAACGGGAGGACGTGTTGAGCAGTTCTTC.

The chain couples TRBV12-3 or TRBV12-4 to TRBJ2-5; perhaps D is TRBD1 or TRBD2 (5 bases each). This CDR3 has 14 residues. With 6 bases removed from V and 9 bases from J, the gap between germline ends came to 20 bases. Written as DNA, the CDR3 is TGTGCCAGCAGCGCCGGACGGGGCCCAAGTGCCCAGTACTTC. It translates to CASSAGRGPSAQYF.

This clonotype was seen only a few times. CDR3 nucleotide sequence: TGTGCCAGCAGCTCGGACAGGGGATCCACAACTAATGAAAAACTGTTTTTT. Translating gives CASSSDRGSTTNEKLFF. The chain carries TRBV7-2 and TRBJ1-4; 9 bases align to TRBD1. Germline V gene data show CDR1 as SGHTA and CDR2 as FQGNSA. The CDR3 is 17 residues long. V shed 4 bases, J shed 0 bases, and the junction held 6 bases outside the gene matches.